The 22 T cell receptor beta chains presented below share a single source sample, sequenced in a study of blood T cell repertoires in COVID-19. Method: immunoSEQ multiplex PCR; TCRdb's copy keeps in-frame clones and lacks some. The sample records about 63,000 clones, about 86% being singletons. The sequenced sample was peripheral blood. All receptors derive from a human donor in a cohort sampled during active COVID-19.

This clone was counted ten times or more. The chain employs TRBV28 and TRBJ1-2; no clear D gene. The length of the CDR3 is 15 residues. Trimming took 3 bases from V and 3 from J, leaving 14 bases between them. From germline, CDR1 is MDHEN and CDR2 SYDVKM. The CDR3 DNA reads as TGTGCCAGCAGTTTTCGCTGGGCGCAAGACTATGGCTACACCTTC. It encodes CASSFRWAQDYGYTF.

This clone has just a few counts. The chain is built from TRBV2 and TRBJ1-5, with D uncertain. V lost 7 bases and J lost 0, with 13 bases in between. CDR1 is SNHLY and CDR2 is FYNNEI in the germline V gene. The CDR3 extends over 15 amino acids. The CDR3, as DNA: TGTGCCAGCAAAAGAGGAGCACATAGCAATCAGCCCCAGCATTTT. Translating gives CASKRGAHSNQPQHF.

CDR3 sequence: CASSSIHRGGTESYEQYF. The CDR3 DNA reads as TGTGCCAGCAGTTCGATCCATCGGGGGGGGACAGAAAGCTACGAGCAGTACTTC. The V and J genes are TRBV28 and TRBJ2-7; D may be TRBD2 (8 bases). V was cut by 4 bases and J by 3 bases, with 25 bases left in between. This CDR3 is 18 amino acids long. Germline lookup yields CDR1 MDHEN and CDR2 SYDVKM.

V usage is TRBV4-1 and J usage is TRBJ2-7; 7 positions match TRBD2. Germline CDR1 and CDR2: MGHRA and YSYEKL. CDR3 size: 14 residues. After removal of 4 bases from V and 4 bases from J, the junction contained 7 bases not matched to a gene. CDR3 coding DNA: TGCGCCAGCAGCCTTCTAGGGGAGGGTTACGAGCAGTACTTC. Its protein is CASSLLGEGYEQYF.

This chain joins TRBV2 and TRBJ2-1, with 16 bases aligning to TRBD2. Unmatched junction bases numbered 10, after V lost 4 bases and J lost 10 bases. The germline V gene encodes CDR1 SNHLY and CDR2 FYNNEI. The CDR3 is made up of 17 amino acids. This chain's CDR3 is CASSAAPGTSGRVEQFF. The CDR3 nucleotides are TGTGCCAGCAGTGCGGCCCCCGGGACTAGCGGGAGGGTCGAGCAGTTCTTC.

The V gene is TRBV3-1 (or the pseudogene TRBV3-2), the J gene TRBJ2-1, with 9 bases lining up with TRBD2. The CDR3 sequence is 14 residues long. In germline, CDR1 is LGHDT, CDR2 YNNKEL (reference sequence). V was pared by 1 base and J by 7 bases, with 2 bases of the junction left unmatched. CDR3 protein: CASSQGSGGNEQFF. The CDR3 DNA reads TGTGCCAGCAGCCAAGGTAGCGGGGGTAATGAGCAGTTCTTC.

The chain recombines TRBV9 with TRBJ1-2, with D uncertain. Trimming shortened V by 4 bases and J by 6 bases, and 16 bases separated the two germline ends. The CDR3 loop spans 14 amino acids. Germline V gene sequence: CDR1 SGDLS, CDR2 YYNGEE. The CDR3 spells CASSPSTPNDGYTF. CDR3 nucleotides: TGTGCCAGCAGCCCGTCGACTCCGAATGATGGCTACACCTTC. Full variable domain (missing parts from reference TRBV9 and TRBJ1-2): DSGVTQTPKHLITATGQRVTLRCSPRSGDLSVYWYQQSLDQGLQFLIQYYNGEERAKGNILERFSAQQFPDLHSELNLSSLELGDSALYFCASSPSTPNDGYTFGSGTRLTVV.

This clone has more than one count but fewer than ten. The rearrangement links TRBV6-1 to TRBJ1-2; D call uncertain. This CDR3 contains 14 residues. CDR1 MNHNS and CDR2 SASEGT come from the germline V gene. Trimming left V 0 bases short and J 8 bases short, with 13 bases between. Here the CDR3 DNA reads TGTGCCAGCAGTGAAGCGAACAGCCCAAGGGGCTACACCTTC. Translating gives CASSEANSPRGYTF.

For the CDR3, the DNA is TGTGCCAGTAGTCTAAGCACTGAAGCTTTCTTT. Protein product: CASSLSTEAFF. V and J are TRBV19 and TRBJ1-1; no clear D. Germline V gives CDR1 LNHDA, CDR2 SQIVND (reference sequence). This CDR3 comprises 11 residues. V was clipped by 5 bases and J by 4 bases, with 5 bases between them.

The chain links TRBV2 to TRBJ2-7; maybe TRBD1 (6 bases). This CDR3 has 16 residues. Germline V gene sequence: CDR1 SNHLY, CDR2 FYNNEI. V lost 6 bases to trimming and J lost 0 bases, with 18 bases between them. The CDR3 DNA reads TGTGCCAGCAGATTACCTACAGGGTGGCCCTCCTACGAGCAGTACTTC. It translates to CASRLPTGWPSYEQYF.

The J gene is TRBJ1-6, the V gene TRBV2; 8 bases align to TRBD1. The CDR3 has 16 amino acids. The germline gives CDR1 SNHLY, CDR2 FYNNEI. The ends lost 7 bases at V and 1 base at J; junction bases unmatched: 6. This CDR3 reads CASILQGASYNSPLHF. The CDR3 coding sequence is TGTGCCAGCATCCTTCAGGGGGCATCCTATAATTCACCCCTCCACTTT.

This chain uses TRBV4-3 with TRBJ2-2; 10 bases fit TRBD2. This CDR3 comprises 17 residues. Trimming cost V 2 bases and J 4 bases; bases outside gene matches: 7. Germline V lookup: CDR1 LGHNA, CDR2 YSLEER. In DNA form, the CDR3 reads TGCGCCAGCAGCCAACCCCTAGCGGGAGTTCGCACCGGGGAGCTGTTTTTT. This gives the protein CASSQPLAGVRTGELFF.

V is TRBV6-4 and J is TRBJ2-7, with D uncertain. This CDR3 is built from 10 residues. V lost 9 bases to trimming and J lost 3 bases, with 6 bases between them. The germline V gene encodes CDR1 MRHNA and CDR2 SNTAGT. CDR3 nucleotide sequence: TGTGCCAGATCATGCTACGAGCAGTACTTC. It codes for CARSCYEQYF.

The chain couples TRBV25-1 to TRBJ1-2; D may be TRBD1 (5 bases). The CDR3 sequence is 12 residues long. Trimming took off 7 bases at V and 5 bases at J, with 11 bases between the two ends. The V gene's germline CDR1 is MGHDK and CDR2 SYGVNS. In DNA form, the CDR3 reads TGTGCCAGCACCGACAGAAAATATGGCTACACCTTC. Translation: CASTDRKYGYTF.

The chain recombines TRBV19 with TRBJ2-7; 11 nucleotides agree with TRBD1. Germline trimming cut 8 bases from V and 3 bases from J; bases unmatched to any gene: 9. The germline V gene has CDR1 LNHDA and CDR2 SQIVND (reference sequence). The CDR3 runs 15 residues. The CDR3, as DNA: TGTGCCAGTTCACGGGGACAGGGGGTGCTCTACGAGCAGTACTTC. Translated: CASSRGQGVLYEQYF.

This clone turned up a few times. The chain couples TRBV28 to TRBJ1-1; D unclear. The CDR3 is made up of 15 amino acids. Germline lookup yields CDR1 MDHEN and CDR2 SYDVKM. V lost 8 bases, J lost 0 bases, and 16 bases lay in between. In nucleotides, the CDR3 is TGTGCCAGCCGGAGGGTCAGAGAAATGAACACTGAAGCTTTCTTT. Amino acid sequence: CASRRVREMNTEAFF.

The rearrangement links TRBV28 to TRBJ2-1; D remains ambiguous. This CDR3 contains 14 residues. V was shortened by 6 bases and J by 0 bases, with 9 bases between the two germline ends. CDR1 is MDHEN, CDR2 SYDVKM, per germline. CDR3 loop: CASSPLSSYNEQFF. CDR3 DNA: TGTGCCAGCAGCCCCCTTAGCTCCTACAATGAGCAGTTCTTC.

The chain employs TRBV11-2 and TRBJ2-5; TRBD2 is a possible D gene (6 bases). This CDR3 is 16 amino acids long. Trimming removed 8 bases from V and 7 bases from J, with 26 bases in between. The germline CDR1 and CDR2 sequences are SGHAT and FQNNGV. The CDR3 DNA sequence: TGTGCCAGCGGGGACTTCACTAGGCTCCGGGCCGGGACCCAGTACTTC. It specifies CASGDFTRLRAGTQYF.

The gene calls are TRBV28 and TRBJ2-5; the D is unclear. Germline V CDR1 and CDR2: MDHEN, SYDVKM. The CDR3 runs to 13 residues. V dropped 3 bases and J dropped 1 base, with 6 bases sitting between them. CDR3 bases: TGTGCCAGCAGTTTCCCAGGCCAAGAGACCCAGTACTTC. The encoded protein is CASSFPGQETQYF. Variable domain in full (rest from reference TRBV28 and TRBJ2-5): DVKVTQSSRYLVKRTGEKVFLECVQDMDHENMFWYRQDPGLGLRLIYFSYDVKMKEKGDIPEGYSVSREKKERFSLILESASTNQTSMYLCASSFPGQETQYFGPGTRLLVL.

This chain uses TRBV30 with TRBJ1-1, with D possibly being TRBD1 (5 bases). Trimming took off 4 bases at V and 11 bases at J, with 20 bases between the two ends. The V gene's germline CDR1 is GTSNPN and CDR2 SVGIG (reference sequence). The CDR3 contains 13 residues. The CDR3 nucleotides read TGTGCCTGGACTCCCCGAACCGGGGGGGAGGCTTTCTTT. Translating it yields CAWTPRTGGEAFF.

This clone showed up just a few times. This chain connects TRBV11-2 to TRBJ2-7; no firm D call. The CDR3 extends over 13 amino acids. Looked up from germline, CDR1 is SGHAT and CDR2 is FQNNGV. The V end lost 1 base, the J end lost 3 bases, and 7 bases lay between the germline ends. The CDR3 DNA reads TGTGCCAGCAGCTTAGGATCAGACTACGAGCAGTACTTC. It codes for CASSLGSDYEQYF.

CDR3 loop: CASSPGQGVSSPLHF. CDR3 in DNA: TGTGCCAGCAGCCCCGGACAGGGGGTAAGTTCACCCCTCCACTTT. The chain uses TRBV4-2 and TRBJ1-6; 10 positions agree with TRBD1. Trimming took 4 bases from V and 9 from J; bases not matched to a gene: 6. This CDR3 comprises 15 residues. Germline V CDR1 and CDR2: LGHNA, YNFKEQ.